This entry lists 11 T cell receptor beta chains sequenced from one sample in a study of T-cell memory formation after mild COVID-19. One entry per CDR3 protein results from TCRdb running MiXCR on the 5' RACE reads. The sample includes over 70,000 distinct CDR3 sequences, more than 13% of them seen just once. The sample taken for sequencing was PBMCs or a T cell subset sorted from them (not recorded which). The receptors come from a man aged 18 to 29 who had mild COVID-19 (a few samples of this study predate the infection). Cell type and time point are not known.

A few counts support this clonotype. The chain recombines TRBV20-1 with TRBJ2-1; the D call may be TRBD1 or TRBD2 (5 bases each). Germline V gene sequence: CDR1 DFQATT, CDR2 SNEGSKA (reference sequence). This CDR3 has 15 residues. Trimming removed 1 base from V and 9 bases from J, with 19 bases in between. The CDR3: CSARVSGRGDREQFF. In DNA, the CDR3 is TGCAGTGCTAGAGTGTCGGGACGTGGGGACCGTGAGCAGTTCTTC.

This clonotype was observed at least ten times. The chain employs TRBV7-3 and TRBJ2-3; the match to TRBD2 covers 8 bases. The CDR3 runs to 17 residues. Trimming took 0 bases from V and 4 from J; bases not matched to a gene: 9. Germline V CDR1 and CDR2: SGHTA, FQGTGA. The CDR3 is CASSLTFRGGAPDTQYF. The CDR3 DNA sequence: TGTGCCAGCAGCTTAACGTTCCGGGGGGGAGCTCCAGATACGCAGTATTTT.

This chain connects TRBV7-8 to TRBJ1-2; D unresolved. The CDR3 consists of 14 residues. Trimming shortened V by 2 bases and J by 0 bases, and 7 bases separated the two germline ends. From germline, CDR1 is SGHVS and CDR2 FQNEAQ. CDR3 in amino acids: CASSLRPSNYGYTF. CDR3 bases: TGTGCCAGCAGCTTAAGGCCGTCTAACTATGGCTACACCTTC.

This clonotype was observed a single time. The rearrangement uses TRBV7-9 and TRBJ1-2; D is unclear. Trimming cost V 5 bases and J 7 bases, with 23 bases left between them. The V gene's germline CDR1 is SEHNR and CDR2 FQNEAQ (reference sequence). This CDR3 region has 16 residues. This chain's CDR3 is CASSHSTVRANGGYTF. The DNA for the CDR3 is TGTGCCAGCAGCCACTCGACTGTCCGCGCGAACGGTGGCTACACCTTC.

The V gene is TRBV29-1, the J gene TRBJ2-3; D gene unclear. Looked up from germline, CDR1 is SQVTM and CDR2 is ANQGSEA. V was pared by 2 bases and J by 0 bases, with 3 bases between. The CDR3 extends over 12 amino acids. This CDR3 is CSVETSTDTQYF. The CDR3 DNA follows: TGCAGCGTTGAAACTAGCACAGATACGCAGTATTTT.

Here the CDR3 reads CASGPSGSTDTQYF. The CDR3 DNA reads as TGTGCGTCGGGTCCTAGCGGGAGCACAGATACGCAGTATTTT. The rearrangement joins TRBV10-3 to TRBJ2-3, with 8 bases matching TRBD2. The CDR3 consists of 14 residues. Germline V gene lookup returns CDR1 ENHRY and CDR2 SYGVKD.

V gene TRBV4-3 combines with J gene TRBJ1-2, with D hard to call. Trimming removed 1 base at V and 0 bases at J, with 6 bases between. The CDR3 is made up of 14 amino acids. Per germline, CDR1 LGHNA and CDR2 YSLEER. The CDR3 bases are TGCGCCAGCAGCCAAGGCAGAGCTAACTATGGCTACACCTTC. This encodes CASSQGRANYGYTF.

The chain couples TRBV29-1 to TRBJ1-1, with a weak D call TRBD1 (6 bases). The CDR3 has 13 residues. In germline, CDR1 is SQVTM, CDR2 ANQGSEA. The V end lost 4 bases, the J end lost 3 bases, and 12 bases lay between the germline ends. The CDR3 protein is CSVGVSGDTEAFF. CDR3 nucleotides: TGCAGCGTTGGGGTGTCAGGGGACACTGAAGCTTTCTTT.

This chain's CDR3 is CASSPGQGASYNEQFF. The CDR3 bases are TGTGCCAGCAGCCCGGGACAGGGGGCCTCCTACAATGAGCAGTTCTTC. This chain joins TRBV7-6 and TRBJ2-1, with 12 bases that match TRBD1. The CDR3 contains 16 residues. Per the germline V gene, CDR1 is SGHVS and CDR2 is FNYEAQ. The V segment lost 5 bases and the J segment 0 bases; nucleotides outside the gene matches: 2.

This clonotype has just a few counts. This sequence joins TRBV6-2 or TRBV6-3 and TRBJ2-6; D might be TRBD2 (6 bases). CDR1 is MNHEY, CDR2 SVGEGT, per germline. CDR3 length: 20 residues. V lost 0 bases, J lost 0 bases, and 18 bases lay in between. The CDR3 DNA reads TGTGCCAGCAGTTACTCCCCCCAAGGAGGGGTTAGCTCTGGGGCCAACGTCCTGACTTTC. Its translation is CASSYSPQGGVSSGANVLTF.

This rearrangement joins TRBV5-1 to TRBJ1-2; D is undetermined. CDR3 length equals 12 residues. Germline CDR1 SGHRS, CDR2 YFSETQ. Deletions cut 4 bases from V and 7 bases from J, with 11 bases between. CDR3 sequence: CASSATTAGYTF. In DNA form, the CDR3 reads TGCGCCAGCAGCGCGACGACGGCTGGCTACACCTTC.